This T cell receptor (beta chain) was recorded in a study of neurological immune-mediated disorders. The CDR3 sequence is 15 residues long. CDR1 is SGDLS, CDR2 YYNGEE, per germline. Between the trimmed V and J ends, which lost 3 bases and 0 bases, there was a span of 11 bases. Over 160 million TCR-beta sequences from 15-18 subjects came out of each sequencing run. TCRdb analysed the 5' RACE reads with MiXCR anew, one entry per CDR3 protein. The sample holds around 41,000 distinct CDR3 sequences; 14% are singletons and the top ten take around 4%. Study-wide results and caveats: The study found no CDR3 amino acid sequences shared by expanded clones across subjects, suggesting private repertoires in all groups.

The sorted libraries were prepared using about 1 million CD4+ or CD8+ T cells that had themselves been sorted. The table lists this clonotype with many counts. Its antigen remains unidentified. Sequencing was done on a sample of CD4+ T cells from blood. This rearrangement joins TRBV9 to TRBJ2-3, with D perhaps TRBD2 (5 bases). The TCR originated in a woman aged 55-75 years with HTLV-1-associated myelopathy (HAM/TSP). CDR3 DNA: TGTGCCAGCAGCGGTACTAGATTTAGCACAGATACGCAGTATTTT. This encodes CASSGTRFSTDTQYF.